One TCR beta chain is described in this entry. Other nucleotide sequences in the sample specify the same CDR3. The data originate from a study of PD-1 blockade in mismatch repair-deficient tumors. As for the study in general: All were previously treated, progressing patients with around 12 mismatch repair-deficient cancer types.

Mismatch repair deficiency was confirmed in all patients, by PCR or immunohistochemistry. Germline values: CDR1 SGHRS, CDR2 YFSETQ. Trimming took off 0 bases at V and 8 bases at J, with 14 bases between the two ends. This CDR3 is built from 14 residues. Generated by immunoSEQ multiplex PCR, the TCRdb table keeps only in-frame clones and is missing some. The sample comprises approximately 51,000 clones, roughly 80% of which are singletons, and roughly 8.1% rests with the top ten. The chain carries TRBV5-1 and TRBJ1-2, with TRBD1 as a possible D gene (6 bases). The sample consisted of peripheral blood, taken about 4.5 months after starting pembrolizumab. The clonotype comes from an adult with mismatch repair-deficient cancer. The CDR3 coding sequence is TGCGCCAGCAGCTTGGACCAGGGGTCGCGAGGCTACACCTTC. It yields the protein CASSLDQGSRGYTF.